A selection of T cell receptor beta chains follows, all from one sample in a study of blood T cell repertoires in COVID-19. Assay: immunoSEQ multiplex PCR; the TCRdb copy retains only in-frame clones and omits some. Of around 170,000 clones listed, 65% to 90% are singletons. Material for sequencing was peripheral blood. Every receptor here comes from a man over 45 with active or convalescent COVID-19. Both conserved end residues are part of each CDR3. Fields, in order: clone size, D gene, J gene, V gene, CDR3 protein, CDR3 DNA. A D gene is named only where the DNA matches it firmly. Not all rows give a size; the values are once, few, many and, for expanded clones, a class.

>NA|NA|TRBJ1-4|TRBV30
CAWSRSERGNEKLFF
TGTGCCTGGAGTCGGTCTGAAAGGGGTAATGAAAAACTGTTTTTT
>NA|NA|TRBJ1-1|TRBV6-5
CASSYSLGVGSTEAFF
TGTGCCAGCAGTTACTCGCTTGGGGTTGGGAGCACTGAAGCTTTCTTT
>NA|TRBD1|TRBJ1-4|TRBV5-1
CASSGPQGAETNEKLFF
TGCGCCAGCAGCGGGCCCCAGGGGGCTGAAACTAATGAAAAACTGTTTTTT
>NA|NA|TRBJ1-1|TRBV5-1
CASSLEYGVGTEAFF
TGCGCCAGCAGCTTGGAGTACGGGGTTGGCACTGAAGCTTTCTTT
>NA|NA|TRBJ1-5|TRBV7-3
CASSLTGGHQPQHF
TGTGCCAGCAGCTTAACGGGGGGGCATCAGCCCCAGCATTTT
>NA|TRBD1|TRBJ2-7|TRBV28
CASSSHQRGRTGTYEQYF
TGTGCCAGCAGTTCCCACCAGAGGGGACGGACAGGAACCTACGAGCAGTACTTC
>NA|NA|TRBJ2-7|TRBV28
CASRENGNSYEQYF
TGTGCCAGCAGGGAGAACGGAAACTCCTACGAGCAGTACTTC
>NA|NA|TRBJ2-4|TRBV19
CASSSPRGNIQYF
TGTGCCAGTAGTAGCCCCCGGGGTAACATTCAGTACTTC
>NA|NA|TRBJ1-5|TRBV4-1
CASSQGTDRSNQPQHF
TGCGCCAGCAGCCAAGGGACAGATCGCAGCAATCAGCCCCAGCATTTT
>NA|TRBD1|TRBJ1-2|TRBV19
CASSGTGDYGYTF
TGTGCCAGTAGTGGGACAGGCGACTATGGCTACACCTTC
>NA|NA|TRBJ2-1|TRBV5-1
CASSLELAGSMMDEQFF
TGCGCCAGCAGCTTGGAGCTGGCAGGTTCCATGATGGATGAGCAGTTCTTC
>NA|TRBD1|TRBJ1-1|TRBV5-1
CASSSSQGAEAFF
TGCGCCAGCAGCTCGAGTCAGGGGGCTGAAGCTTTCTTT
>NA|NA|TRBJ1-4|TRBV30
CAWSDSLQVLTNEKLFF
TGTGCCTGGAGTGACAGTTTGCAGGTTTTAACTAATGAAAAACTGTTTTTT
>NA|NA|TRBJ1-4|TRBV30
CAWSVDREKLFF
TGTGCCTGGAGTGTAGACAGGGAAAAACTGTTTTTT
>few|TRBD2|TRBJ2-5|TRBV4-3
CASSQDPQRGGQETQYF
TGCGCCAGCAGCCAAGATCCCCAGCGGGGGGGCCAAGAGACCCAGTACTTC
>NA|NA|TRBJ2-3|TRBV10-2
CASRGGIVSTDTQYF
TGCGCCAGCAGGGGCGGGATTGTTAGCACAGATACGCAGTATTTT
>NA|TRBD1|TRBJ1-5|TRBV12-3/TRBV12-4
CASTGQGGQPQHF
TGTGCCAGCACCGGACAGGGGGGTCAGCCCCAGCATTTT
>NA|NA|TRBJ1-1|TRBV7-6
CASSSQRDTEAFF
TGTGCCAGCAGCTCCCAACGGGACACTGAAGCTTTCTTT
>NA|NA|TRBJ2-3|TRBV7-2
CASRKGLDGGTDTQYF
TGTGCCAGCAGGAAAGGGTTAGATGGGGGGACAGATACGCAGTATTTT
>many|NA|TRBJ1-5|TRBV30
CAWSEGQSGNQPQHF
TGTGCCTGGAGTGAGGGGCAGAGTGGCAATCAGCCCCAGCATTTT
>NA|NA|TRBJ2-3|TRBV12-5
CATGTSPSTDTQYF
TGTGCAACTGGTACTAGCCCTAGCACAGATACGCAGTATTTT
>NA|NA|TRBJ1-5|TRBV11-2
CASSLATGPNQPQHF
TGTGCCAGCAGCTTAGCGACAGGACCCAATCAGCCCCAGCATTTT
>NA|NA|TRBJ1-6|TRBV5-1
CASSLGGMDSPLHF
TGCGCCAGCAGCTTGGGCGGCATGGATTCACCCCTCCACTTT
>NA|TRBD1|TRBJ2-2|TRBV30
CAWKGDRTGAPGELFF
TGTGCCTGGAAAGGTGATAGGACAGGGGCACCCGGGGAGCTGTTTTTT
>NA|NA|TRBJ2-3|TRBV4-1
CASSPQAGEGDTQYF
TGCGCCAGCAGCCCCCAGGCCGGAGAGGGAGATACGCAGTATTTT
>NA|TRBD1|TRBJ1-2|TRBV7-3
CASSSGQGSGYTF
TGTGCCAGCAGCTCGGGACAGGGATCTGGCTACACCTTC
>once|NA|TRBJ1-1|TRBV30
CAWMKRGITEAFF
TGTGCCTGGATGAAAAGGGGAATCACTGAAGCTTTCTTT
>NA|TRBD1|TRBJ1-5|TRBV4-1
CASSQEGQGVQPQHF
TGCGCCAGCAGCCAAGAGGGACAGGGGGTTCAGCCCCAGCATTTT
>NA|TRBD1|TRBJ2-1|TRBV7-2
CASRPPGQLLNEQFF
TGTGCCAGCAGACCCCCGGGACAGCTCCTAAATGAGCAGTTCTTC
>NA|NA|TRBJ1-2|TRBV12-3/TRBV12-4
CASSLRGDGYTF
TGTGCCAGCAGTTTGCGGGGCGATGGCTACACCTTC
>NA|NA|TRBJ2-6|TRBV5-4
CATRPGTLSSGANVLTF
TGTGCCACCCGACCCGGGACACTAAGCTCTGGGGCCAACGTCCTGACTTTC
>once|NA|TRBJ1-1|TRBV18
CASSPPGDTEAFF
TGTGCCAGCTCACCACCCGGGGACACTGAAGCTTTCTTT
>once|NA|TRBJ2-5|TRBV9
CASSERSQETQYF
TGTGCCAGCAGCGAGAGGTCCCAAGAGACCCAGTACTTC
>NA|NA|TRBJ2-5|TRBV29-1
CSVAGGTGYQETQYF
TGCAGCGTTGCGGGGGGGACAGGGTACCAAGAGACCCAGTACTTC
>many|NA|TRBJ2-1|TRBV4-3
CASSQGVGGPSFF
TGCGCCAGCAGCCAGGGAGTGGGGGGTCCGTCGTTCTTC
>NA|TRBD2|TRBJ2-3|TRBV10-3
CAISEYRTSGSELTSTDTQYF
TGTGCCATCAGTGAGTATCGGACTAGCGGGAGCGAACTAACTAGCACAGATACGCAGTATTTT